Listed below are T cell receptor beta chains from one sample, sequenced in a study of T cells in localized non-small cell lung cancer. Generated by immunoSEQ multiplex PCR, the TCRdb table keeps only in-frame clones and is missing some. The sample gives about 1,000 clones, roughly 21% of which show up once; roughly 21% is in the top ten. The sample was normal lung tissue next to the tumor, taken before any cancer treatment. These receptor sequences come from a male donor older than 55 with stage I lung adenocarcinoma. Both conserved end residues are part of each CDR3.

V gene: TRBV11-3; J gene: TRBJ2-3; CDR3 protein: CASSFGGATDTQYF
V gene: TRBV6-8; J gene: TRBJ2-7; CDR3 protein: CASSVYSRTYREDEQYF
V gene: TRBV4-1; J gene: TRBJ2-1; CDR3 protein: CASSQEGSNEQFF
V gene: TRBV9; J gene: TRBJ2-3; CDR3 protein: CASSVPGGAADTQYF
V gene: TRBV1; J gene: TRBJ2-3; CDR3 protein: CASSQVLSGGTDTQYF
V gene: TRBV23-1; J gene: TRBJ2-3; CDR3 protein: CASSQFGLARDTQYF
V gene: TRBV29-1; J gene: TRBJ2-7; CDR3 protein: CSYRDTEYEQYF
V gene: TRBV11-3; J gene: TRBJ1-3; CDR3 protein: CASSPGPGYSGNTIYF
V gene: TRBV6-8; J gene: TRBJ1-1; CDR3 protein: CASSYSRDTGAEAFF
V gene: TRBV11-3; J gene: TRBJ2-4; CDR3 protein: CASSLGRVDKNIQYF
V gene: TRBV11-3; J gene: TRBJ2-7; CDR3 protein: CASSLGTGNYEQYF
V gene: TRBV11-3; J gene: TRBJ2-1; CDR3 protein: CASSPPPGTVYNEQFF
V gene: TRBV18; J gene: TRBJ2-6; CDR3 protein: CASSRLAGASPPGANVLTF
V gene: TRBV9; J gene: TRBJ1-4; CDR3 protein: CASSVRQGFNEKLFF
V gene: TRBV10-2; J gene: TRBJ1-4; CDR3 protein: CASSARDKPNEKLFF
V gene: TRBV30; J gene: TRBJ1-4; CDR3 protein: CAWSPQGGGEKLFF
V gene: TRBV28; J gene: TRBJ1-2; CDR3 protein: CASSSDRAKYGYTF
V gene: TRBV6-8; J gene: TRBJ2-1; CDR3 protein: CASAVNSYNEQFF
V gene: TRBV6-8; J gene: TRBJ2-3; CDR3 protein: CASSYGDHPGTDTQYF
V gene: TRBV11-3; J gene: TRBJ2-5; CDR3 protein: CASSDGQGEETQYF
V gene: TRBV28; J gene: TRBJ1-1; CDR3 protein: CASSLRPALNTEAFF
V gene: TRBV11-3; J gene: TRBJ2-1; CDR3 protein: CASSLGLAGTQKQFF
V gene: TRBV18; J gene: TRBJ2-4; CDR3 protein: CASSPPGDWMAKNIQYF
V gene: TRBV10-1; J gene: TRBJ1-5; CDR3 protein: CASSDAGYSNQPQHF
V gene: TRBV11-3; J gene: TRBJ1-1; CDR3 protein: CASSPYLGTGPNGAFF
V gene: TRBV29-1; J gene: TRBJ1-2; CDR3 protein: CSVEGGLGGVNNYGYTF
V gene: TRBV9; J gene: TRBJ2-3; CDR3 protein: CASSSEEGLAGMSTDTQYF
V gene: TRBV30; J gene: TRBJ1-1; CDR3 protein: CAWNLGQVNTEAFF
V gene: TRBV29-1; J gene: TRBJ1-4; CDR3 protein: CSVAPGQNEKLFF
V gene: TRBV28; J gene: TRBJ2-7; CDR3 protein: CASSTPAGAPSYEQYF
V gene: TRBV2; J gene: TRBJ2-3; CDR3 protein: CASRVGRATDTQYF
V gene: TRBV18; J gene: TRBJ1-2; CDR3 protein: CASSPRAIFYGYTF
V gene: TRBV11-3; J gene: TRBJ2-1; CDR3 protein: CASSAGFVRDGHNEQFF
V gene: TRBV9; J gene: TRBJ2-1; CDR3 protein: CASSPGGTYNEQFF
V gene: TRBV11-3; J gene: TRBJ1-3; CDR3 protein: CASSPQGPYTITGNTIYF
V gene: TRBV23-1; J gene: TRBJ2-2; CDR3 protein: CASSPQNTGELFF
V gene: TRBV16; J gene: TRBJ2-1; CDR3 protein: CASSRGPNQRPFF
V gene: TRBV14; J gene: TRBJ2-1; CDR3 protein: CASSQVPGQGDNEQFF
V gene: TRBV6-8; J gene: TRBJ2-5; CDR3 protein: CASSNGAVGTQETQYF